One sample yielded the 19 T cell receptor beta chains listed below, sequenced in a study of blood T cell repertoires in COVID-19. Sequencing was performed with immunoSEQ multiplex PCR; in TCRdb, only in-frame clones are kept and a portion is missing. This sample yields under 200,000 clones, of which less than 90% are seen a single time; approximately 4% belongs to the top ten. The sample was PBMCs or T cells enriched from blood (not recorded which). The source of these receptors is a woman aged 50 to 65 who had recovered from COVID-19.

This chain connects TRBV7-6 to TRBJ1-6; TRBD1 matches at 8 bases. CDR3 length: 15 amino acids. The V segment lost 1 base and the J segment 4 bases; nucleotides outside the gene matches: 0. The V gene's germline CDR1 is SGHVS and CDR2 FNYEAQ. CDR3 region: CASSLGQGYNSPLHF. The CDR3 nucleotides are TGTGCCAGCAGCTTAGGACAGGGGTATAATTCACCCCTCCACTTT.

The chain has TRBV7-9 and TRBJ1-4; no firm D call. There are 14 residues in the CDR3. Germline lookup yields CDR1 SEHNR and CDR2 FQNEAQ (reference sequence). V lost 5 bases to trimming and J lost 0 bases, with 7 bases between them. CDR3 residues: CASSRGSTNEKLFF. Here the CDR3 DNA reads TGTGCCAGCAGCCGGGGTTCAACTAATGAAAAACTGTTTTTT. Full variable domain (outside the CDR3, taken from reference TRBV7-9 and TRBJ1-4): DTGVSQNPRHKITKRGQNVTFRCDPISEHNRLYWYRQTLGQGPEFLTYFQNEAQLEKSRLLSDRFSAERPKGSFSTLEIQRTEQGDSAMYLCASSRGSTNEKLFFGSGTQLSVL.

The V call is TRBV11-3, the J call TRBJ2-5; TRBD1 aligns across 9 bases. Losses at the gene ends were 3 bases for V and 2 bases for J; bases not matched to a gene: 7. CDR1 is SGHNT and CDR2 is YENEEA in the germline V gene. This CDR3 has 16 amino acids. The CDR3 loop reads CASSLGTGTLQETQYF. CDR3 DNA: TGTGCCAGCAGCTTGGGGACAGGGACCTTACAAGAGACCCAGTACTTC.

This chain joins TRBV7-6 and TRBJ1-2; tentatively, D is TRBD1 (5 bases). Germline CDR1 SGHVS, CDR2 FNYEAQ. The CDR3 runs to 16 residues. The germline V and J ends were trimmed by 1 base and 3 bases, with 15 bases remaining between them. The CDR3 coding sequence is TGTGCCAGCAGCTTAGTAGGGGTCTCACCCTACTATGGCTACACCTTC. It yields the protein CASSLVGVSPYYGYTF.

The V and J genes are TRBV4-1 and TRBJ1-1; D is unresolved. CDR1 and CDR2 (germline): MGHRA, YSYEKL. The germline V and J ends were trimmed by 3 bases and 1 base, with 15 bases remaining between them. This CDR3 is built from 16 residues. For the CDR3, the DNA is TGCGCCAGCAGCCAGGATTCAAGCAGACAGAACACTGAAGCTTTCTTT. This gives the protein CASSQDSSRQNTEAFF.

J is TRBJ1-2 and V is TRBV30, with a weak D call TRBD1 (6 bases). CDR3 size: 12 residues. Germline CDR1 and CDR2: GTSNPN and SVGIG (reference sequence). V dropped 5 bases and J dropped 2 bases, with 9 bases sitting between them. The chain's CDR3 is CAWVRGNYGYTF. Here the CDR3 DNA reads TGTGCCTGGGTCAGGGGCAACTATGGCTACACCTTC.

The chain recombines TRBV30 with TRBJ2-5; 9 bases line up with TRBD2. This CDR3 has 14 amino acids. Germline V lookup: CDR1 GTSNPN, CDR2 SVGIG (reference sequence). V was pared by 3 bases and J by 5 bases, with 7 bases of the junction left unmatched. DNA of the CDR3: TGTGCCTGGAGGGGCGGGGGGGGAGGGGAGACCCAGTACTTC. It encodes CAWRGGGGGETQYF.

This clone turned up a few times. This chain joins TRBV5-1 and TRBJ2-3; D remains ambiguous. Germline loops: CDR1 SGHRS, CDR2 YFSETQ. The ends were cut back, 3 bases at V and 9 bases at J, with 8 bases in the middle. This CDR3 is 11 amino acids long. The CDR3 reads CASSSGWTQYF. DNA for the CDR3: TGCGCCAGCAGCTCAGGTTGGACGCAGTATTTT.

This clone has just one count. The rearrangement links TRBV10-3 to TRBJ2-3, with 7 bases lining up with TRBD2. Germline trimming cut 4 bases from V and 5 bases from J; bases unmatched to any gene: 0. This CDR3 has 12 residues. Germline assignment: CDR1 ENHRY and CDR2 SYGVKD. The CDR3 protein is CAISGGGDTQYF. DNA for the CDR3: TGTGCCATCAGTGGGGGGGGAGATACGCAGTATTTT.

The V and J genes are TRBV5-4 and TRBJ2-5; 8 bases align to TRBD2. J gave up 5 bases and V 0 bases, and 3 bases lay outside the gene matches. This CDR3 has 14 amino acids. Germline CDR1 and CDR2: SGHNT and YYREEE (reference sequence). In nucleotides, the CDR3 is TGTGCCAGCAGCTTGGTGGCTAGCGGGGAGACCCAGTACTTC. Residues: CASSLVASGETQYF.

The chain employs TRBV30 and TRBJ1-1, with D unclear. The CDR3 is 14 residues long. With 0 bases removed from V and 0 bases from J, the gap between germline ends came to 8 bases. Looked up from germline, CDR1 is GTSNPN and CDR2 is SVGIG (reference sequence). CDR3 DNA: TGTGCCTGGAGTGTACAGTTGATGAACACTGAAGCTTTCTTT. Translation: CAWSVQLMNTEAFF.

The rearrangement uses TRBV21-1 and TRBJ2-7; TRBD1, the table's D call, was not compared with the DNA. TRBV21-1 is listed as a pseudogene. The CDR3 is made up of 17 amino acids. CDR3 region: CASSYKPAGEKSSEQYV. DNA for the CDR3: TGTGCCAGCAGCTATAAGCCGGCAGGGGAGAAATCCAGCGAGCAGTACGTC.

The V call is TRBV28, the J call TRBJ2-7; 14 bases map to TRBD2. The germline gives CDR1 MDHEN, CDR2 SYDVKM. V lost 4 bases and J lost 6; bases outside the gene matches: 5. There are 15 residues in the CDR3. As DNA, the CDR3 is TGTGCCAGCAGTTCCCCGGGACTAGCGGGAGTCGAGCAGTACGTC. As protein: CASSSPGLAGVEQYV.

This chain uses TRBV14 with TRBJ1-2, with a possible D match to TRBD1 (5 bases). Trimming shortened V by 0 bases and J by 4 bases, and 9 bases separated the two germline ends. This CDR3 is built from 14 residues. Germline CDR1 is SGHDN and CDR2 is FVKESK. The CDR3 is CASSQDSDTYGYTF. For the CDR3, the DNA is TGTGCCAGCAGCCAAGACTCGGACACCTATGGCTACACCTTC.

This chain links TRBV20-1 with TRBJ1-2; tentatively, D is TRBD1 (6 bases). The ends were cut back, 6 bases at V and 8 bases at J, with 10 bases in the middle. Germline V gene data show CDR1 as DFQATT and CDR2 as SNEGSKA (reference sequence). CDR3 size: 10 residues. CDR3 loop: CSAAGGGYTF. CDR3 coding DNA: TGCAGTGCCGCGGGGGGCGGCTACACCTTC.

The J gene is TRBJ2-2, the V gene TRBV11-3; maybe TRBD2 (6 bases). Per germline, CDR1 SGHNT and CDR2 YENEEA. CDR3 length: 16 residues. Trimming pared 3 bases from V and 6 bases from J, leaving 17 bases between. The CDR3 bases are TGTGCCAGCAGCTTTGGAGGGAGTTGGGGCCCCGGGGAGCTGTTTTTT. It is translated as CASSFGGSWGPGELFF.

V usage is TRBV3-1 (or the pseudogene TRBV3-2) and J usage is TRBJ2-5, with D possibly matching TRBD1 (6 bases). CDR1 is LGHDT and CDR2 is YNNKEL in the germline V gene (reference sequence). The CDR3 is made up of 15 amino acids. Trimming left V 1 base short and J 1 base short, with 10 bases between. In nucleotides, the CDR3 is TGTGCCAGCAGCCAAGGGCCGACAGGCCAAGAGACCCAGTACTTC. Translating it yields CASSQGPTGQETQYF.

This clone was detected ten times or more. V and J are TRBV27 and TRBJ1-6, with 10 bases identical to TRBD1. V lost 6 bases and J lost 9; bases outside the gene matches: 11. Germline V gene data show CDR1 as MNHEY and CDR2 as SMNVEV (reference sequence). The CDR3 is 16 residues long. CDR3 in amino acids: CASSFSPGQGSSPLHF. CDR3 coding DNA: TGTGCCAGCAGCTTCTCGCCGGGACAGGGGAGTTCACCCCTCCACTTT.

This chain connects TRBV7-9 to TRBJ2-1; the match to TRBD2 covers 9 bases. The trim removed 2 bases at V and 6 bases at J, leaving 5 bases unmatched. Germline V gene lookup returns CDR1 SEHNR and CDR2 FQNEAQ (reference sequence). There are 15 residues in the CDR3. The CDR3 DNA is TGTGCCAGCAGCTTAAGCGGGAGGAGAGGCAATGAGCAGTTCTTC. It specifies CASSLSGRRGNEQFF.